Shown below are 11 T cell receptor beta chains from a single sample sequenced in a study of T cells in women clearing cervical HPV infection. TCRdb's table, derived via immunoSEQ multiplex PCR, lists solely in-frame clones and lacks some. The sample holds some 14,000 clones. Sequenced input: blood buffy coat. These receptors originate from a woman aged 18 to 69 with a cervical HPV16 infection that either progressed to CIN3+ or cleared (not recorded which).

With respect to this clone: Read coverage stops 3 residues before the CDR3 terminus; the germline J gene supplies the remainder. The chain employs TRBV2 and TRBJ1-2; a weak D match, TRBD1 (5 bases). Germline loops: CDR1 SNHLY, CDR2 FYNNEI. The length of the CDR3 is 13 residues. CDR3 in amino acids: CASAGQGSNTYTF. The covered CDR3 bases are TGTGCCAGCGCAGGCCAGGGTTCTAATACC.

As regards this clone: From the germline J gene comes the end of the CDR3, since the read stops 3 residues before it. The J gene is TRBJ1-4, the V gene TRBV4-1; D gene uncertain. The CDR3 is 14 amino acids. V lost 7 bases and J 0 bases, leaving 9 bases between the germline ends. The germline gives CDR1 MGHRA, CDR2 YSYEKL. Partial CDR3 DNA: TGCGCCAGCATCTATAATGCAACTAATGAAAAA. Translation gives CASIYNATNEK. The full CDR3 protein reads CASIYNATNEKLFF.

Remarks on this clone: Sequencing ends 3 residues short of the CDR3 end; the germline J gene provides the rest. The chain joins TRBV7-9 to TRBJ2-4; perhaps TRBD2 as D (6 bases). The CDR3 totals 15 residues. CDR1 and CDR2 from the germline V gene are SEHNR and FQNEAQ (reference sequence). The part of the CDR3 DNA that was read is TGTGCCAGCAGCTTGGTAACCGGGGAGGCCTATGGT. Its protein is CASSLVTGEAYG. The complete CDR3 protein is CASSLVTGEAYGQYF.

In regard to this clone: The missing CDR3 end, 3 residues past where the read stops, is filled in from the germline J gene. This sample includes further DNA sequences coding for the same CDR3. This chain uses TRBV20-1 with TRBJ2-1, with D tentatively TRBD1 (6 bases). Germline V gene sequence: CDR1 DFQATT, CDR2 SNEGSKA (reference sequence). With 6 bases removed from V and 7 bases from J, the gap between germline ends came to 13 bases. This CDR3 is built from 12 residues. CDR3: CSAERGGNEQFF. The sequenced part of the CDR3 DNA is TGCAGTGCCGAGCGAGGGGGAAATGAG.

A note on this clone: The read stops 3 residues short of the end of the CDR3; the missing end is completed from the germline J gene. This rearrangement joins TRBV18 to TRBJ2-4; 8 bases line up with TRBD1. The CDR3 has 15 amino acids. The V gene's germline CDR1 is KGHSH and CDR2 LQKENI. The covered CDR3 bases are TGTGCCAGCTCACCTTCATCGACAGGGGAAAATGGT. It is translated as CASSPSSTGENG. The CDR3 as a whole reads CASSPSSTGENGQYF. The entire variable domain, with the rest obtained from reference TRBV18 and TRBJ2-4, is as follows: NAGVMQNPRHLVRRRGQEARLRCSPMKGHSHVYWYRQLPEEGLKFMVYLQKENIIDESGMPKERFSAEFPKEGPSILRIQQVVRGDSAAYFCASSPSSTGENGQYFGAGTRLSVL.

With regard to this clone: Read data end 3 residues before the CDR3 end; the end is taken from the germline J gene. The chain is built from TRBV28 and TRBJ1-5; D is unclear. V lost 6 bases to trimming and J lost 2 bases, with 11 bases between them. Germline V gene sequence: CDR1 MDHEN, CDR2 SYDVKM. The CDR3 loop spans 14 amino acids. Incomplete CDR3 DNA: TGTGCCAGCAGATGGCAGTTTGGCAATCAGCCC. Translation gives CASRWQFGNQP. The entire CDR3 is CASRWQFGNQPQHF.

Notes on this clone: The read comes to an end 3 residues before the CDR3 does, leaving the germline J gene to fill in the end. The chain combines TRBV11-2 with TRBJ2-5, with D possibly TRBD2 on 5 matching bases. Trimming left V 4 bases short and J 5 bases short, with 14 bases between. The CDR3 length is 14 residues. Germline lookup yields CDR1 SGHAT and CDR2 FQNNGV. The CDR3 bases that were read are TGTGCCAGCAGCTCCCAATCGGGGTCGGAGACC. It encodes CASSSQSGSET. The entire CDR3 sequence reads CASSSQSGSETQYF.

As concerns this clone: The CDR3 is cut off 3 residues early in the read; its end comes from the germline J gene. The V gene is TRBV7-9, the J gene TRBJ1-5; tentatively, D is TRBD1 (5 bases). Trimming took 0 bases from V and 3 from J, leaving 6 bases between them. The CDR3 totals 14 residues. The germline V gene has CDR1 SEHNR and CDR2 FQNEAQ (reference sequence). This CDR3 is CASSLAGDNQPQHF. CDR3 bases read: TGTGCCAGCAGCTTAGCAGGGGACAATCAGCCC.

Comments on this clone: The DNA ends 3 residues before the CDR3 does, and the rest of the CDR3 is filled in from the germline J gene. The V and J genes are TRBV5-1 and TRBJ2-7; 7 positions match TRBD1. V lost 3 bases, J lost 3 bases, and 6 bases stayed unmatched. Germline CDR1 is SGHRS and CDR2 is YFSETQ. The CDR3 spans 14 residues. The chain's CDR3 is CASSSLGTDYEQYF. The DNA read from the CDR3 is TGCGCCAGCAGCTCCCTCGGGACAGACTACGAG.

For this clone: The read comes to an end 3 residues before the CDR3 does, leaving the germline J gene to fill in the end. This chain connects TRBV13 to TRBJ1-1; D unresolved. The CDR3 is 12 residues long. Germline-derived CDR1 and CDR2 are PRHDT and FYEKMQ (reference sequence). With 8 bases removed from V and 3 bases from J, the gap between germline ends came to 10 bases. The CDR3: CASAACYTEAFF. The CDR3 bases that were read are TGTGCCAGCGCGGCGTGTTACACTGAA.

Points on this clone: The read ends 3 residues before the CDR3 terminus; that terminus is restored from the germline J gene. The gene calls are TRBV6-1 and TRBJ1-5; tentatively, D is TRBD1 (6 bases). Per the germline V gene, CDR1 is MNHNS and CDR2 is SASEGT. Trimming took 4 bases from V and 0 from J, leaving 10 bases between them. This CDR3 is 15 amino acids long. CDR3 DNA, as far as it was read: TGTGCCAGCAGTGGACAGGCCCTTAGCAATCAGCCC. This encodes CASSGQALSNQP. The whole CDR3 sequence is CASSGQALSNQPQHF.